The 5 T cell receptor beta chains listed next were all sequenced from one sample in a study of T cells in Graves' hyperthyroidism and ophthalmopathy. Researchers amplified the TCR beta CDR3 regions from RNA transcripts. HTBI primers were the set used in a first-round RT-PCR of the TCR CDR3. TCRdb processed the multiplex PCR reads anew with MiXCR; each CDR3 protein has one entry. The table shows roughly 500,000 distinct CDR3 sequences, with roughly 25% occurring only once. Specimen: blood. These receptors all come from a woman in her 30s with Graves' ophthalmopathy.

V is TRBV5-1 and J is TRBJ1-1; D is possibly TRBD1 (5 bases). V was cut by 3 bases and J by 6 bases, with 21 bases left in between. There are 16 residues in the CDR3. Germline V gives CDR1 SGHRS, CDR2 YFSETQ. The CDR3 region is CASSSAGDHSGAEAFF. DNA for the CDR3: TGCGCCAGCAGCTCTGCCGGGGACCACAGTGGGGCTGAAGCTTTCTTT.

This clonotype was detected ten times or more. This chain joins TRBV6-5 and TRBJ2-7; D is perhaps TRBD1 or TRBD2 (6 bases each). The CDR3 contains 15 residues. The V gene lost 0 bases and the J gene lost 5 bases, with 14 bases spanning the gap. Germline V lookup: CDR1 MNHEY, CDR2 SVGAGI. Written as DNA, the CDR3 is TGTGCCAGCAGTTACTCGACCGGGGGCCTCGACGAGCAGTACTTC. This translates into CASSYSTGGLDEQYF.

The chain has TRBV7-2 and TRBJ1-3; D is possibly TRBD1 (5 bases). Germline lookup yields CDR1 SGHTA and CDR2 FQGNSA. This CDR3 has 15 residues. Trimming left V 1 base short and J 4 bases short, with 11 bases between. In nucleotides, the CDR3 is TGTGCCAGCAGCTTAGTGGCAGGGTGGGGAAACACCATATATTTT. Residues: CASSLVAGWGNTIYF. The complete variable domain, with remaining parts taken from reference TRBV7-2 and TRBJ1-3, reads GAGVSQSPSNKVTEKGKDVELRCDPISGHTALYWYRQSLGQGLEFLIYFQGNSAPDKSGLPSDRFSAERTGGSVSTLTIQRTQQEDSAVYLCASSLVAGWGNTIYFGEGSWLTVV.

Many counts were recorded for this clonotype. The CDR3 protein is CASSVVRGYGYTF. For the CDR3, the DNA is TGTGCCAGCAGCGTCGTCCGGGGCTATGGCTACACCTTC. The V and J genes are TRBV2 and TRBJ1-2, with D hard to call. This CDR3 has 13 residues. In germline, CDR1 is SNHLY, CDR2 FYNNEI. Trimming cost V 6 bases and J 4 bases, with 12 bases left between them.

The table lists this clonotype with many counts. The chain joins TRBV28 to TRBJ1-5; D is possibly TRBD1 (6 bases). CDR1 and CDR2 (germline): MDHEN, SYDVKM. The CDR3 has 15 residues. V lost 1 base and J lost 2, with 9 bases in between. This CDR3 is CASSLFAGGNQPQHF. CDR3 in DNA: TGTGCCAGCAGTTTATTTGCAGGGGGCAATCAGCCCCAGCATTTT. Full variable domain (missing parts from reference TRBV28 and TRBJ1-5): DVKVTQSSRYLVKRTGEKVFLECVQDMDHENMFWYRQDPGLGLRLIYFSYDVKMKEKGDIPEGYSVSREKKERFSLILESASTNQTSMYLCASSLFAGGNQPQHFGDGTRLSIL.